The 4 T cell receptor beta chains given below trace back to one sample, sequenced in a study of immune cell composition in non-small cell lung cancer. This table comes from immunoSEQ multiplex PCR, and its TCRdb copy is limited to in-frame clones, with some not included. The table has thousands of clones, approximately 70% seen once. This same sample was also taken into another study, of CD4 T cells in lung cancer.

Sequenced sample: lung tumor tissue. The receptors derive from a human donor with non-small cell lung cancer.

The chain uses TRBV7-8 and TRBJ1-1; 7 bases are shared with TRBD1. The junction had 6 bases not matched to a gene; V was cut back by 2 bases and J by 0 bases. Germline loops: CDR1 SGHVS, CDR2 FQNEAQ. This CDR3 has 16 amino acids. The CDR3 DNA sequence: TGTGCCAGCAGCTTATATACGGGACAGATGAACACTGAAGCTTTCTTT. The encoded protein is CASSLYTGQMNTEAFF.

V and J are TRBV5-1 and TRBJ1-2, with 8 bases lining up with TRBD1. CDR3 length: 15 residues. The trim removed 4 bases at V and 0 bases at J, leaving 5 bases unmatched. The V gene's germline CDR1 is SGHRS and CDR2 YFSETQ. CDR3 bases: TGCGCCAGCAGCCCGCCGACAGGGGCTAACTATGGCTACACCTTC. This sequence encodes CASSPPTGANYGYTF.

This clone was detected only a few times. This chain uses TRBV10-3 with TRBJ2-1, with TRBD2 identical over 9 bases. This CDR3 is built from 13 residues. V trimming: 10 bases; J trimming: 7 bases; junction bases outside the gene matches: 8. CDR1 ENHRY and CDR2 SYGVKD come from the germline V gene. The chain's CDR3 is CATLAGEVNEQFF. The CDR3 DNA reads TGTGCCACCTTAGCGGGAGAGGTGAATGAGCAGTTCTTC.

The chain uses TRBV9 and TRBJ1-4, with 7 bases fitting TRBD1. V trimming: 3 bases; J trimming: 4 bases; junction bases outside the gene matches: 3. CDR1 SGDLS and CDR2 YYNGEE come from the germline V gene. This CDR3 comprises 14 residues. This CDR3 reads CASSAGTVNEKLFF. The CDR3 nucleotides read TGTGCCAGCAGCGCCGGGACAGTTAATGAAAAACTGTTTTTT.